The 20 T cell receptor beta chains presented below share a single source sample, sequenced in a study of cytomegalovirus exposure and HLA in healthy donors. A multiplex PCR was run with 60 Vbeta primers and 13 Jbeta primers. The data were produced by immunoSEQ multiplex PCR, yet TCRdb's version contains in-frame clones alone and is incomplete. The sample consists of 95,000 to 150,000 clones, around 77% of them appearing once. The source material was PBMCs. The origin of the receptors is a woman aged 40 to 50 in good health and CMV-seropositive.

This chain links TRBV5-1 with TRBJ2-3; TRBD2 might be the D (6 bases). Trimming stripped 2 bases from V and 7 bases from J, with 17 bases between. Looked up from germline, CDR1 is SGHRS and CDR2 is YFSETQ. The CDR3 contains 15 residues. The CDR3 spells CASSFIAGKGNTQYF. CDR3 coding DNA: TGCGCCAGCAGCTTCATTGCGGGGAAGGGAAATACGCAGTATTTT.

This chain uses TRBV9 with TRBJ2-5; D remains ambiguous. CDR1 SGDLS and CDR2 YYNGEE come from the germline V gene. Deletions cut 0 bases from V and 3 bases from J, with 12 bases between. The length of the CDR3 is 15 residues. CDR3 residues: CASSVVDGLKETQYF. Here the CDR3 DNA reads TGTGCCAGCAGCGTAGTGGATGGGCTGAAAGAGACCCAGTACTTC.

DNA for the CDR3: TGTGCCAGCAGTTCGAGACAGGGAGGTCAGCCCCAGCATTTT. This codes for CASSSRQGGQPQHF. The gene calls are TRBV28 and TRBJ1-5; the match to TRBD1 covers 7 bases. This CDR3 comprises 14 residues. CDR1 is MDHEN and CDR2 is SYDVKM in the germline V gene. J lost 6 bases, V lost 4 bases, and 6 bases had no gene match.

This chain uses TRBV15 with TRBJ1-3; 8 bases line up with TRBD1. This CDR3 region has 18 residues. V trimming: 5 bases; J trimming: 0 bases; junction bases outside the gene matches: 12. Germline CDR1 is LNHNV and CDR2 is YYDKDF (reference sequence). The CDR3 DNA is TGTGCCACCAGCTCTCGGACAGGGTCAATCCTCTCTGGAAACACCATATATTTT. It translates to CATSSRTGSILSGNTIYF.

CDR3 bases: TGTGCCAGCAGCGTAGGCACAGGGACAAACTACGAGCAGTACTTC. This translates into CASSVGTGTNYEQYF. The chain uses TRBV9 and TRBJ2-7, with D possibly TRBD1 on 6 matching bases. V was pared by 0 bases and J by 3 bases, with 13 bases between. CDR3 length: 15 residues. Germline values: CDR1 SGDLS, CDR2 YYNGEE.

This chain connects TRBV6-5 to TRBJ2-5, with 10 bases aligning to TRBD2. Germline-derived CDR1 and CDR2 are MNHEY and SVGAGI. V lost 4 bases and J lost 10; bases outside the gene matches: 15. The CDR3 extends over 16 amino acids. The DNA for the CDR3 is TGTGCCAGCAGTTGGGAGATTAGCGGGAGGTCCTCCGACCAGTACTTC. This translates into CASSWEISGRSSDQYF.

DNA of the CDR3: TGTGCCAGCAGCTCCGGGACAGGGGGCGATGAGCAGTTCTTC. Protein product: CASSSGTGGDEQFF. The chain carries TRBV11-2 and TRBJ2-1; 12 nucleotides align to TRBD1. The germline V gene has CDR1 SGHAT and CDR2 FQNNGV. The CDR3 has 14 amino acids. The trim removed 4 bases at V and 8 bases at J, leaving 3 bases unmatched. Filled out from reference TRBV11-2 and TRBJ2-1, the complete variable domain reads EAGVAQSPRYKIIEKRQSVAFWCNPISGHATLYWYQQILGQGPKLLIQFQNNGVVDDSQLPKDRFSAERLKGVDSTLKIQPAKLEDSAVYLCASSSGTGGDEQFFGPGTRLTVL.

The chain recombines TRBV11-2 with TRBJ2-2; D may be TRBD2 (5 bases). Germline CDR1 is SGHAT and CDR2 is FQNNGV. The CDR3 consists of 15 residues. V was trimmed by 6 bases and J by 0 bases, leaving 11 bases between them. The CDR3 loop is CASSYEGANTGELFF. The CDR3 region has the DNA TGTGCCAGCAGTTATGAGGGAGCGAACACCGGGGAGCTGTTTTTT. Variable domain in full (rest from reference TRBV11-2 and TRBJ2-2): EAGVAQSPRYKIIEKRQSVAFWCNPISGHATLYWYQQILGQGPKLLIQFQNNGVVDDSQLPKDRFSAERLKGVDSTLKIQPAKLEDSAVYLCASSYEGANTGELFFGEGSRLTVL.

In nucleotides, the CDR3 is TGTGCCATCAGTGAGGCGGGTAGGGATAATTCACCCCTCCACTTT. Its translation: CAISEAGRDNSPLHF. The chain is built from TRBV10-3 and TRBJ1-6; D is undetermined. This CDR3 comprises 15 residues. V dropped 2 bases and J dropped 5 bases, with 10 bases sitting between them. Looked up from germline, CDR1 is ENHRY and CDR2 is SYGVKD.

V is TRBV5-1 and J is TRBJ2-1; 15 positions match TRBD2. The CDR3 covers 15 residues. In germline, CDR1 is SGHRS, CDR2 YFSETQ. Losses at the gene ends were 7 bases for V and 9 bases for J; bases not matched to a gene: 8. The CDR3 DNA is TGCGCCAGCCAAGGACTAGCGGGAGGGCCTAGTGAGCAGTTCTTC. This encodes CASQGLAGGPSEQFF.

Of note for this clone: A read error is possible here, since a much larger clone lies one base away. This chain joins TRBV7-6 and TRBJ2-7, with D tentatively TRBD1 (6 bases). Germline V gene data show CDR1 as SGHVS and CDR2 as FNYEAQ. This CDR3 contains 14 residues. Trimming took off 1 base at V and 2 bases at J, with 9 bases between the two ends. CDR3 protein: CASSLGTAAYEQYF. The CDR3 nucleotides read TGTGCCAGCAGCTTAGGGACAGCGGCCTACGAGCAGTACTTC.

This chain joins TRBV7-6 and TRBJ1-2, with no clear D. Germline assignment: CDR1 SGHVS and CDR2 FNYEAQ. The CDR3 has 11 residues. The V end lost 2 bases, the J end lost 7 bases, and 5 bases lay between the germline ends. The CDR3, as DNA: TGTGCCAGCAGCTTACAGGCTGGCTACACCTTC. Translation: CASSLQAGYTF.

This CDR3 reads CASSPVQGHEQFF. In DNA form, the CDR3 reads TGTGCCAGCTCACCAGTGCAGGGCCATGAGCAGTTCTTC. The chain links TRBV18 to TRBJ2-1; the D gene is possibly TRBD1 (5 bases). Trimming cost V 2 bases and J 8 bases, with 10 bases left between them. This CDR3 has 13 amino acids. CDR1 KGHSH and CDR2 LQKENI come from the germline V gene.

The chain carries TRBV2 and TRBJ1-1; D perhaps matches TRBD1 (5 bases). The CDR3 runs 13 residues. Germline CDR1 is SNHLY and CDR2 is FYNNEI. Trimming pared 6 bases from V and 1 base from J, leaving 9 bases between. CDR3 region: CASRVGQNTEAFF. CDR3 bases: TGTGCCAGCAGGGTGGGGCAGAACACTGAAGCTTTCTTT.

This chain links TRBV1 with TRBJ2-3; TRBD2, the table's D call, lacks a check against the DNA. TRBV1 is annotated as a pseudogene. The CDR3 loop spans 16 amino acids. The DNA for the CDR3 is TGCACCAGCAGCCAGATTCTTCGGACTAGCACAGATACGCAGTATTTT. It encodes CTSSQILRTSTDTQYF.

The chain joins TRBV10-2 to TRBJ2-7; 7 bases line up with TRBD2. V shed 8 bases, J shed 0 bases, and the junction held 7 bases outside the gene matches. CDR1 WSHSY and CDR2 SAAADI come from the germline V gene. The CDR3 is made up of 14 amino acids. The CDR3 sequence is CASGSGPGSYEQYF. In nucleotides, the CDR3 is TGCGCCAGCGGTAGCGGGCCAGGCTCCTACGAGCAGTACTTC.

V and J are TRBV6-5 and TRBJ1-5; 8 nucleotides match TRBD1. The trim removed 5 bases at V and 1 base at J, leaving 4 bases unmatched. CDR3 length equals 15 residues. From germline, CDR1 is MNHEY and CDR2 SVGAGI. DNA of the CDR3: TGTGCCAGCAGTCCGAGGACAGGGAGCAATCAGCCCCAGCATTTT. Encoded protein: CASSPRTGSNQPQHF.

CDR3 in DNA: TGTGCCAGCAGGGGCCTGACAGGGGGGAATAGCGGGATCACCGGGGAGCTGTTTTTT. Its translation is CASRGLTGGNSGITGELFF. This chain connects TRBV28 to TRBJ2-2; weak D call: TRBD1 (9 bases). The ends were cut back, 6 bases at V and 4 bases at J, with 27 bases in the middle. This CDR3 contains 19 residues. Germline CDR1 is MDHEN and CDR2 is SYDVKM.

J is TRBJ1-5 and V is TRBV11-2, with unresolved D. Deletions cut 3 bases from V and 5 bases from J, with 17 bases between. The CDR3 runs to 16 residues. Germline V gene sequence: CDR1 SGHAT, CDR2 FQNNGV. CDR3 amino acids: CASSLGGTSSDQPQHF. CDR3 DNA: TGTGCCAGCAGCTTGGGCGGCACTAGCTCTGATCAGCCCCAGCATTTT.

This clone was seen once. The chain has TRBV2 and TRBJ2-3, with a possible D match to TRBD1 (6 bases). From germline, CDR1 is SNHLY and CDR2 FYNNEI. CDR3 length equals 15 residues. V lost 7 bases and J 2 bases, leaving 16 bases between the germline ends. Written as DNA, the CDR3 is TGTGCCAGCAACTTACAGGGCCTAAACACAGATACGCAGTATTTT. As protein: CASNLQGLNTDTQYF.